One sample yielded the 11 T cell receptor beta chains listed below, sequenced in a study of T-cell memory formation after mild COVID-19. TCRdb reprocessed the 5' RACE reads with MiXCR, giving one entry per CDR3 protein. Of about 270,000 distinct CDR3 sequences listed, around 17% are singletons. Source material: PBMCs or a T cell subset sorted from them (not recorded which). Every receptor here comes from a man younger than 35 who had mild COVID-19 (a few samples of this study predate the infection). Cell type and time point are not known.

In its sample, this clonotype was seen a few times. V usage is TRBV7-9 and J usage is TRBJ2-7, with D perhaps matching TRBD1 (6 bases). The CDR3 runs to 12 residues. The V and J ends lost 0 bases and 6 bases respectively, with 6 bases between them. Germline V gene lookup returns CDR1 SEHNR and CDR2 FQNEAQ (reference sequence). As DNA, the CDR3 is TGTGCCAGCAGCTTAGCCAGGGGCGAGCAGTACGTC. Protein: CASSLARGEQYV.

J is TRBJ1-6 and V is TRBV6-5; 7 nucleotides match TRBD1. In germline, CDR1 is MNHEY, CDR2 SVGAGI. This CDR3 is built from 13 residues. Trimming cost V 8 bases and J 7 bases; bases outside gene matches: 5. The CDR3 DNA reads TGTGCCAGCTCGGACAGGAAAAATTCACCCCTCCACTTT. Translation gives CASSDRKNSPLHF.

The chain recombines TRBV11-2 with TRBJ2-5, with D perhaps TRBD1 or TRBD2 (5 bases each). Germline V gives CDR1 SGHAT, CDR2 FQNNGV. CDR3 length: 13 amino acids. V lost 5 bases and J lost 2, with 9 bases in between. In DNA form, the CDR3 reads TGTGCCAGCAGCGAGGGGCGGCAAGAGACCCAGTACTTC. The encoded protein is CASSEGRQETQYF.

The gene calls are TRBV4-2 and TRBJ2-1, with TRBD1 matching 10 bases. J lost 8 bases, V lost 3 bases, and 10 bases had no gene match. This CDR3 has 16 residues. Per germline, CDR1 LGHNA and CDR2 YNFKEQ. The CDR3 region is CASSHPGTGAVHEQFF. In DNA form, the CDR3 reads TGTGCCAGCAGCCACCCCGGGACAGGGGCGGTCCATGAGCAGTTCTTC.

This clonotype was detected a few times. V and J are TRBV5-1 and TRBJ2-5; D is possibly TRBD2 (6 bases). The germline V and J ends were trimmed by 4 bases and 2 bases, with 15 bases remaining between them. Germline-derived CDR1 and CDR2 are SGHRS and YFSETQ. The CDR3 covers 15 residues. CDR3 sequence: CASSRGAGLQETQYF. CDR3 in DNA: TGCGCCAGCAGCCGCGGCGCGGGGCTACAAGAGACCCAGTACTTC.

The rearrangement uses TRBV7-8 and TRBJ2-5; tentative D call: TRBD2 (7 bases). With 3 bases removed from V and 5 bases from J, the gap between germline ends came to 22 bases. The germline V gene has CDR1 SGHVS and CDR2 FQNEAQ. The CDR3 sequence is 17 residues long. CDR3 sequence reads: CASSFPRHGGGGETQYF. The CDR3 DNA sequence: TGTGCCAGCAGCTTCCCCAGGCATGGGGGGGGCGGCGAGACCCAGTACTTC.

This clonotype has more than one count but fewer than ten. V is TRBV9 and J is TRBJ1-2; no definite D call. Germline V gene lookup returns CDR1 SGDLS and CDR2 YYNGEE. The CDR3 covers 11 residues. Between the trimmed V and J ends, which lost 3 bases and 2 bases, there was a span of 2 bases. CDR3 residues: CASSDNYGYTF. The DNA of the CDR3 is TGTGCCAGCAGCGACAACTATGGCTACACCTTC. Looking up the rest from reference TRBV9 and TRBJ1-2 gives the full variable domain: DSGVTQTPKHLITATGQRVTLRCSPRSGDLSVYWYQQSLDQGLQFLIQYYNGEERAKGNILERFSAQQFPDLHSELNLSSLELGDSALYFCASSDNYGYTFGSGTRLTVV.

The chain recombines TRBV6-2 or TRBV6-3 with TRBJ2-3; no reliable D call. Deletions cut 3 bases from V and 6 bases from J, with 10 bases between. Germline CDR1 reads MNHEY; CDR2 reads SVGEGT. The CDR3 covers 13 residues. As DNA, the CDR3 is TGTGCCAGCAGTTATTCTCAACGGGATACGCAGTATTTT. Residues: CASSYSQRDTQYF.

CDR3 sequence reads: CASSFDQGEYSPLHF. The CDR3 nucleotides read TGCGCCAGCAGCTTCGACCAGGGGGAATATTCACCCCTCCACTTT. The chain is built from TRBV5-1 and TRBJ1-6; 7 nucleotides align to TRBD1. Germline CDR1 and CDR2: SGHRS and YFSETQ. The CDR3 has 15 amino acids. V lost 2 bases, J lost 8 bases, and 7 bases stayed unmatched.

This chain connects TRBV5-1 to TRBJ2-7; D may correspond to TRBD1 or TRBD2 (5 bases each). Germline loops: CDR1 SGHRS, CDR2 YFSETQ. The CDR3 consists of 15 residues. V lost 2 bases, J lost 7 bases, and 19 bases lay in between. Here the CDR3 reads CASSFGTRDGEEQYV. CDR3 coding DNA: TGCGCCAGCAGCTTCGGGACCCGCGATGGGGAAGAGCAGTACGTC.

This clonotype was counted a few times. The rearrangement links TRBV7-9 to TRBJ2-7, with a tentative D call TRBD2 (6 bases). CDR1 is SEHNR, CDR2 FQNEAQ, per germline (reference sequence). V lost 5 bases to trimming and J lost 3 bases, with 17 bases between them. This CDR3 has 15 amino acids. The CDR3 protein is CASSPKLAKGYEQYF. As DNA, the CDR3 is TGTGCCAGCAGCCCGAAACTAGCTAAAGGCTACGAGCAGTACTTC.